A single sample is the source of the 10 T cell receptor beta chains below, sequenced in a study of spatial heterogeneity in lung cancer. As for time point: sample taken at primary tumor resection. Study-wide results and caveats: One measure, the expanded intratumoral alpha and beta TCR count, tracked tumor mutation counts.

TCRdb fed the 5' RACE reads into MiXCR, producing one record per CDR3 protein. Of 16,000 or so distinct CDR3 sequences detected, 5.7% appear once; the ten largest clones hold about 9.3%. The antigens for these receptors are not known. Sequenced material: lung tumor tissue, taken at surgery. All receptors derive from a female donor with early-stage non-small cell lung cancer.

Ten or more counts support this clonotype. The rearrangement links TRBV18 to TRBJ2-7, with D perhaps TRBD2 (5 bases). There are 15 residues in the CDR3. The germline CDR1 and CDR2 sequences are KGHSH and LQKENI. Trimming took 3 bases from V and 2 from J, leaving 14 bases between them. The chain's CDR3 is CASSPGDVGTYEQYF. CDR3 coding DNA: TGTGCCAGCTCACCTGGGGATGTCGGGACCTACGAGCAGTACTTC.

This clonotype was observed at least ten times. The rearrangement uses TRBV27 and TRBJ1-5, with 8 bases fitting TRBD1. V shed 3 bases, J shed 5 bases, and the junction held 0 bases outside the gene matches. CDR1 MNHEY and CDR2 SMNVEV come from the germline V gene (reference sequence). The CDR3 runs 13 residues. The CDR3 coding sequence is TGTGCCAGCAGTTTCAGGGGGCATCAGCCCCAGCATTTT. Its translation: CASSFRGHQPQHF.

This clonotype has ten or more counts. The chain joins TRBV4-2 to TRBJ2-7; 7 nucleotides agree with TRBD2. V shed 3 bases and J 7 bases; nucleotides not matched to a gene: 15. The CDR3 consists of 16 residues. Germline values: CDR1 LGHNA, CDR2 YNFKEQ. CDR3 sequence: CASSQTLAANPGEQYF. In DNA form, the CDR3 reads TGTGCCAGCAGCCAGACCCTAGCGGCTAACCCCGGGGAGCAGTACTTC.

In this sample, this clonotype turned up many times. The J gene is TRBJ2-7, the V gene TRBV20-1; D is unclear. The V gene's germline CDR1 is DFQATT and CDR2 SNEGSKA (reference sequence). The CDR3 extends over 14 amino acids. Trimming removed 0 bases from V and 6 bases from J, with 15 bases in between. In nucleotides, the CDR3 is TGCAGTGCTAGAGATCTGGGTGGTCGGTCCGAGCAGTACTTC. This encodes CSARDLGGRSEQYF.

The sample holds a few counts of this clonotype. V usage is TRBV27 and J usage is TRBJ2-5, with D hard to call. Germline assignment: CDR1 MNHEY and CDR2 SMNVEV (reference sequence). V was clipped by 5 bases and J by 3 bases, with 13 bases between them. The CDR3 is 14 amino acids. The CDR3 sequence: CASSTLRTEETQYF. The CDR3 DNA sequence: TGTGCCAGCAGTACTCTCCGGACCGAAGAGACCCAGTACTTC.

This clonotype was observed at least ten times. The chain couples TRBV12-3 or TRBV12-4 to TRBJ2-1; TRBD2 agrees at 13 bases. The CDR3 is made up of 16 amino acids. Germline trimming cut 2 bases from V and 6 bases from J; bases unmatched to any gene: 4. For the CDR3, the DNA is TGTGCCAGCAGTTTAAGGGGACTAGCGGGACTCAATGAGCAGTTCTTC. Translated, it gives CASSLRGLAGLNEQFF.

This clonotype was detected a few times. This chain links TRBV23-1 with TRBJ2-1; 11 positions agree with TRBD2. TRBV23-1 is sorted into the ORF group, with uncertain function. Trimming cost V 8 bases and J 1 base; bases outside gene matches: 13. The CDR3 has 18 residues. The CDR3 sequence is CASRLVAGGPGSYNEQFF. The CDR3 DNA reads TGCGCCAGCCGACTAGTAGCGGGAGGGCCAGGATCCTACAATGAGCAGTTCTTC.

V usage is TRBV5-1 and J usage is TRBJ2-2; D is unresolved. The CDR3 sequence is 14 residues long. Trimming took 3 bases from V and 1 from J, leaving 7 bases between them. Germline CDR1 reads SGHRS; CDR2 reads YFSETQ. The CDR3 sequence is CASSSDGNTGELFF. CDR3 DNA sequence: TGCGCCAGCAGCTCGGACGGGAACACCGGGGAGCTGTTTTTT.

At least ten counts were recorded for this clonotype. The chain carries TRBV5-4 and TRBJ1-5; D uncertain. The CDR3 is made up of 15 amino acids. CDR1 and CDR2 (germline): SGHNT, YYREEE (reference sequence). The V gene lost 0 bases and the J gene lost 4 bases, with 11 bases spanning the gap. CDR3 bases: TGTGCCAGCAGCTTGGGAGGTAGCGGAAATCAGCCCCAGCATTTT. It is translated as CASSLGGSGNQPQHF. Combining the CDR3 with reference TRBV5-4 and TRBJ1-5 gives the whole variable domain ETGVTQSPTHLIKTRGQQVTLRCSSQSGHNTVSWYQQALGQGPQFIFQYYREEENGRGNFPPRFSGLQFPNYSSELNVNALELDDSALYLCASSLGGSGNQPQHFGDGTRLSIL.

The chain links TRBV5-1 to TRBJ1-4; no reliable D call. CDR3 length: 14 amino acids. CDR1 and CDR2 (germline): SGHRS, YFSETQ. Trimming took 0 bases from V and 3 from J, leaving 6 bases between them. CDR3 sequence: CASSLAGSNEKLFF. CDR3 bases: TGCGCCAGCAGCTTGGCGGGGTCTAATGAAAAACTGTTTTTT. Combining the CDR3 with reference TRBV5-1 and TRBJ1-4 gives the whole variable domain KAGVTQTPRYLIKTRGQQVTLSCSPISGHRSVSWYQQTPGQGLQFLFEYFSETQRNKGNFPGRFSGRQFSNSRSEMNVSTLELGDSALYLCASSLAGSNEKLFFGSGTQLSVL.